These T cell receptor beta chains were read from a single sample in a study of read filtering for tumor transcriptome and immune sequencing. One entry per CDR3 protein, called by TCRdb with MiXCR from the reads. The sample has approximately 90,000 distinct CDR3 sequences, 20% to 25% seen once. The material sequenced was a population of CD138-negative cells sorted from bone marrow. The origin of the receptors is a donor at least 40 years old with multiple myeloma. Both conserved end residues are part of each CDR3. D genes are given only for firm matches. Expanded clones are given a class, and other clones once, few, many or no size at all.

j_call | v_call | d_call | clone_size | cdr3_nt | cdr3_aa
TRBJ2-7 | TRBV28 | . | many | TGTGCCAGCCGGGAGACAGGGTACGGCGAGCAGTACTTC | CASRETGYGEQYF
TRBJ1-1 | TRBV30 | TRBD1 | many | TGTGCCTGGTTGGGACAGGGGGGACAGGGCACTGAAGCTTTCTTT | CAWLGQGGQGTEAFF
TRBJ2-1 | TRBV28 | TRBD1 | many | TGTGCCAGCAGCCGCCCGGGACAGGGCATATACGAGCAGTTCTTC | CASSRPGQGIYEQFF
TRBJ2-1 | TRBV30 | . | many | TGTGCCTGGAGCCCGGTAGATGAGCAGTTCTTC | CAWSPVDEQFF
TRBJ2-2 | TRBV5-1 | . | many | TGCGCCAGCAGTTGGATCGGAGAAAGCGGGGAGCTGTTTTTT | CASSWIGESGELFF
TRBJ1-5 | TRBV28 | . | many | TGTGCCAGCACGTCCGTACGGGGCTACAGCAATCAGCCCCAGCATTTT | CASTSVRGYSNQPQHF
TRBJ1-1 | TRBV18 | . | many | TGTGCCAGCTCACCAGAAGCCCTATCGGGAGCTTTCTTT | CASSPEALSGAFF
TRBJ2-1 | TRBV7-9 | TRBD2 | many | TGTGCCAGCCCCCAGGGCGGGGGCTACAATGAGCAGTTCTTC | CASPQGGGYNEQFF
TRBJ2-7 | TRBV11-2 | TRBD2 | few | TGTGCCAGCAGCTTAGATACGGCTAGCGGGGGGGTATCCTACGAGCAGTACTTC | CASSLDTASGGVSYEQYF
TRBJ2-1 | TRBV5-1 | TRBD1 | many | TGCGCCAGCAGCTCAGCCGGGACAGGGGCGAATGAGCAGTTCTTC | CASSSAGTGANEQFF
TRBJ1-4 | TRBV28 | . | . | TGTGCCAGCAGTTTATGGGGACCCCTTAATGAAAAACTGTTTTTT | CASSLWGPLNEKLFF
TRBJ1-1 | TRBV29-1 | . | many | TGCAGCGTTGGGACAGCCAACACTGAAGCTTTCTTT | CSVGTANTEAFF
TRBJ1-2 | TRBV6-1 | . | many | TGTGCCAGCAGTGAATATCGGGGGTCTAACTATGGCTACACCTTC | CASSEYRGSNYGYTF
TRBJ1-2 | TRBV29-1 | TRBD1 | . | TGCAGCGCAGGGACAGGGGAAGGGTATGGCTACACCTTC | CSAGTGEGYGYTF
TRBJ1-6 | TRBV5-1 | . | many | TGCGCCAGCAGCCGCGCTCAGGAAAGGAATTCACCCCTCCACTTT | CASSRAQERNSPLHF
TRBJ1-2 | TRBV20-1 | . | few | TGCAGTGCTACCGGGGCTAACTATGGCTACACCTTC | CSATGANYGYTF
TRBJ2-7 | TRBV5-1 | . | many | TGCGCCAGCAGCCGATTCTACGAGCAGTACTTC | CASSRFYEQYF
TRBJ1-2 | TRBV28 | TRBD1 | few | TGTGCCAGCAGTAGCGGGACAGCTAACTATGGCTACACCTTC | CASSSGTANYGYTF
TRBJ2-3 | TRBV6-5 | . | many | TGTGCCAGCAGTTACATGGCGGCTAGCACAGATACGCAGTATTTT | CASSYMAASTDTQYF